A selection of T cell receptor beta chains follows, all from one sample in a study of OX40 agonist ivuxolimab in advanced cancers. Only in-frame clones appear in the TCRdb table, and some are missing; sequencing was by immunoSEQ multiplex PCR. The table records tens of thousands of clones, 80% to 90% of them present only once. The material was CD4+ or CD8+ T cells sorted from blood, obtained in a trial of the OX40 agonist ivuxolimab. These receptors were taken from an adult with an advanced solid tumor such as melanoma, head and neck, liver or kidney cancer. Each CDR3 is given with its conserved first and last residue. Each record gives: D gene, clone size, V gene, J gene, CDR3 DNA, CDR3 protein. A D gene is named only where the DNA matches it firmly. Clone size is stated in some rows and not others, as once, few, many or a class when expanded.

d_gene: NA; abundance: NA; v_gene: TRBV7-3; j_gene: TRBJ1-2; CDR3nt: TGTGCCAGCAGCTTAAACGGGGGGATCTCCGGCTACACCTTC; CDR3aa: CASSLNGGISGYTF
d_gene: TRBD1; abundance: NA; v_gene: TRBV5-6; j_gene: TRBJ2-7; CDR3nt: TGTGCCAGCAGCTTTCTAGGGGGCCAGTACGAGCAGTACTTC; CDR3aa: CASSFLGGQYEQYF
d_gene: NA; abundance: NA; v_gene: TRBV5-4; j_gene: TRBJ2-7; CDR3nt: TGTGCCAGCAGCTTGGAAGATTACGAGCAGTACTTC; CDR3aa: CASSLEDYEQYF
d_gene: TRBD2; abundance: NA; v_gene: TRBV5-6; j_gene: TRBJ2-5; CDR3nt: TGTGCCAGCAGCTTGGCCTTAGCGGGAGGGACCCAGTACTTC; CDR3aa: CASSLALAGGTQYF
d_gene: NA; abundance: NA; v_gene: TRBV18; j_gene: TRBJ1-5; CDR3nt: TGTGCCAGCTCACCAACGGGGGGGCACAGCAATCAGCCCCAGCATTTT; CDR3aa: CASSPTGGHSNQPQHF
d_gene: NA; abundance: NA; v_gene: TRBV6-1; j_gene: TRBJ2-7; CDR3nt: TGTGCCAGCAGTGAAAAGGATGCAGCCATGATGTCTACGAGCAGGTGGTTACAGTTC; CDR3aa: CASSEKDAAMMSTSRWLQF
d_gene: NA; abundance: NA; v_gene: TRBV7-9; j_gene: TRBJ1-1; CDR3nt: TGTGCCAGCAGCTTATCGACAGACACTGAAGCTTTCTTT; CDR3aa: CASSLSTDTEAFF
d_gene: NA; abundance: few; v_gene: TRBV5-6; j_gene: TRBJ1-1; CDR3nt: TGTGCCAGCAGCCCGAGACGGGGTTTTGAAGCTTTCTTT; CDR3aa: CASSPRRGFEAFF
d_gene: NA; abundance: NA; v_gene: TRBV11-2; j_gene: TRBJ1-1; CDR3nt: TGTGCCAGCAGCTTGGCCGGGAGGAACACTGAAGCTTTCTTT; CDR3aa: CASSLAGRNTEAFF
d_gene: NA; abundance: NA; v_gene: TRBV11-3; j_gene: TRBJ2-3; CDR3nt: TGTGCCAGCAGCTTAGGCAGCACAGATACGCAGTATTTT; CDR3aa: CASSLGSTDTQYF
d_gene: NA; abundance: NA; v_gene: TRBV5-1; j_gene: TRBJ2-2; CDR3nt: TGCGCCAGCAGCCAAGACAAGGTTCGGACCGGGGAGCTGTTTTTT; CDR3aa: CASSQDKVRTGELFF
d_gene: TRBD1; abundance: NA; v_gene: TRBV18; j_gene: TRBJ2-3; CDR3nt: TGTGCCAGCTCACCGCAGGGGGCGCGTACAGATACGCAGTATTTT; CDR3aa: CASSPQGARTDTQYF
d_gene: NA; abundance: NA; v_gene: TRBV2; j_gene: TRBJ1-2; CDR3nt: TGTGCCAGCAGTGAAGGCGACCGGGGCTATGGCTACACCTTC; CDR3aa: CASSEGDRGYGYTF
d_gene: TRBD2; abundance: NA; v_gene: TRBV10-3; j_gene: TRBJ2-1; CDR3nt: TGTGCCATCAGTGTAGGTAGCGGGAGTTCGGGCGAGCAGTTCTTC; CDR3aa: CAISVGSGSSGEQFF
d_gene: TRBD2; abundance: NA; v_gene: TRBV7-3; j_gene: TRBJ2-1; CDR3nt: TGTGCCAGCAGTTCTGGGTCCGGGACTAGGGGCAATGAGCAGTTCTTC; CDR3aa: CASSSGSGTRGNEQFF
d_gene: NA; abundance: NA; v_gene: TRBV5-8; j_gene: TRBJ2-2; CDR3nt: TGTGCCAGCAGCTGGACCCACATGGGCACCGGGGAGCTGTTTTTT; CDR3aa: CASSWTHMGTGELFF
d_gene: NA; abundance: NA; v_gene: TRBV5-1; j_gene: TRBJ2-1; CDR3nt: TGCGCCAGCAGCGACCCGGGGGCGCCGTACTACAATGAGCAGTTCTTC; CDR3aa: CASSDPGAPYYNEQFF
d_gene: NA; abundance: NA; v_gene: TRBV12-5; j_gene: TRBJ2-1; CDR3nt: TGTGCTAGTGGTTTGGGAGCGGAGGGAGTTAATGAGCAGTTCTTC; CDR3aa: CASGLGAEGVNEQFF
d_gene: TRBD1; abundance: once; v_gene: TRBV6-5; j_gene: TRBJ1-2; CDR3nt: TGCGCCAGCAGACAGGGCGATGGCTACACCTTC; CDR3aa: CASRQGDGYTF
d_gene: TRBD1; abundance: NA; v_gene: TRBV27; j_gene: TRBJ1-5; CDR3nt: TGTGCCAGCAGCGGGACAGGGAATCAGCCCCAGCATTTT; CDR3aa: CASSGTGNQPQHF
d_gene: NA; abundance: NA; v_gene: TRBV7-9; j_gene: TRBJ2-7; CDR3nt: TGTGCCAGCAGCTTAGAAGGGGGAGGTTACGAGCAGTACTTC; CDR3aa: CASSLEGGGYEQYF
d_gene: NA; abundance: NA; v_gene: TRBV2; j_gene: TRBJ1-6; CDR3nt: TGTGCCAGGTCAGAGGGGAGCTCCTATAATTCACCCCTCCACTTT; CDR3aa: CARSEGSSYNSPLHF
d_gene: NA; abundance: NA; v_gene: TRBV4-2; j_gene: TRBJ2-7; CDR3nt: TGTGCCAGCAGCCAAGCACTAGCAGGGGAGAGGTACGAGCAGTACTTC; CDR3aa: CASSQALAGERYEQYF
d_gene: NA; abundance: NA; v_gene: TRBV19; j_gene: TRBJ2-3; CDR3nt: TGTGCCAGTAGGATAGCGGGCACAGATACGCAGTATTTT; CDR3aa: CASRIAGTDTQYF
d_gene: NA; abundance: NA; v_gene: TRBV7-8; j_gene: TRBJ2-1; CDR3nt: TGTGCCAGCAGCCCCAGGCAGGCTAGCTCCTACAATGAGCAGTTCTTC; CDR3aa: CASSPRQASSYNEQFF
d_gene: TRBD1; abundance: NA; v_gene: TRBV7-8; j_gene: TRBJ2-7; CDR3nt: TGTGCCAGCAGCAGGGGACAGCCCGAGCAGTACTTC; CDR3aa: CASSRGQPEQYF
d_gene: TRBD1; abundance: few; v_gene: TRBV5-5; j_gene: TRBJ1-2; CDR3nt: TGTGCCAGCAGCCTTGCCAGTCGCGGGACAGGATATGGCTACACCTTC; CDR3aa: CASSLASRGTGYGYTF
d_gene: NA; abundance: NA; v_gene: TRBV4-2; j_gene: TRBJ2-3; CDR3nt: TGTGCCAGCAGCCCAGGGTCAAGGGCGTATTTT; CDR3aa: CASSPGSRAYF
d_gene: NA; abundance: NA; v_gene: TRBV6-4; j_gene: TRBJ2-2; CDR3nt: TGTGCCAGCTCGGAGGGGTACACCGGGGAGCTGTTTTTT; CDR3aa: CASSEGYTGELFF
d_gene: NA; abundance: once; v_gene: TRBV7-9; j_gene: TRBJ2-3; CDR3nt: TGTGCCAGCAGCTTAGATCCTTATACGCAGTATTTT; CDR3aa: CASSLDPYTQYF
d_gene: NA; abundance: NA; v_gene: TRBV9; j_gene: TRBJ1-1; CDR3nt: TGTGCCAGCAGCGTAGCTTCAGGGACGTACACTGAAGCTTTCTTT; CDR3aa: CASSVASGTYTEAFF
d_gene: NA; abundance: NA; v_gene: TRBV19; j_gene: TRBJ1-3; CDR3nt: TGTGCCAGTAACCCGGGACCCCGACAGCGGTTCTCTGGAAACACCATATATTTT; CDR3aa: CASNPGPRQRFSGNTIYF
d_gene: TRBD2; abundance: NA; v_gene: TRBV19; j_gene: TRBJ2-7; CDR3nt: TGTGCCAGTGGAACCGGGACTAGCGGTTACGAGCAGTACTTC; CDR3aa: CASGTGTSGYEQYF
d_gene: NA; abundance: once; v_gene: TRBV7-2; j_gene: TRBJ2-7; CDR3nt: TGTGCCAGCAGCGAGACTTACGAGCAGTACTTC; CDR3aa: CASSETYEQYF
d_gene: NA; abundance: NA; v_gene: TRBV9; j_gene: TRBJ2-1; CDR3nt: TGTGCCAGCAGCACAGCGGAGTACAATGAGCAGTTCTTC; CDR3aa: CASSTAEYNEQFF
d_gene: TRBD2; abundance: NA; v_gene: TRBV7-9; j_gene: TRBJ2-1; CDR3nt: TGTGCCAGCAGCTACCTAGCGGGAGGGGGTAATGAGCAGTTCTTC; CDR3aa: CASSYLAGGGNEQFF
d_gene: TRBD2; abundance: NA; v_gene: TRBV15; j_gene: TRBJ2-7; CDR3nt: TGTGCCACCAGCACTGGGATTGGGACTAGCGGGAAGGGCCACGAGCAGTACTTC; CDR3aa: CATSTGIGTSGKGHEQYF
d_gene: NA; abundance: NA; v_gene: TRBV7-9; j_gene: TRBJ2-5; CDR3nt: TGTGCCAGCAGCTTACCTACCCTCGAAATTTCCCAGTACTTC; CDR3aa: CASSLPTLEISQYF
d_gene: NA; abundance: NA; v_gene: TRBV28; j_gene: TRBJ1-2; CDR3nt: TGTGCCAGCAGTCTCACAGGACCCTATGGCTACACCTTC; CDR3aa: CASSLTGPYGYTF
d_gene: TRBD1; abundance: NA; v_gene: TRBV19; j_gene: TRBJ1-5; CDR3nt: TGTGCCAGTAACCTAGTGACAGGGGTTCAGCCCCAGCATTTT; CDR3aa: CASNLVTGVQPQHF
d_gene: NA; abundance: few; v_gene: TRBV30; j_gene: TRBJ1-3; CDR3nt: TGTGCCTGGAGTCCAGCCACCCACACCATATATTTT; CDR3aa: CAWSPATHTIYF
d_gene: NA; abundance: NA; v_gene: TRBV11-2; j_gene: TRBJ1-2; CDR3nt: TGTGCCAGCAGCTTGACCAGGGCTAACTATGGCTACACCTTC; CDR3aa: CASSLTRANYGYTF
d_gene: NA; abundance: NA; v_gene: TRBV5-4; j_gene: TRBJ2-5; CDR3nt: TGTGCCAGCAGCTTTATAAGCCAAGAGACCCAGTACTTC; CDR3aa: CASSFISQETQYF
d_gene: TRBD2; abundance: NA; v_gene: TRBV18; j_gene: TRBJ2-1; CDR3nt: TGTGCCAGCTCACCGGGACTAGCGGGAGCGGGCGAGCAGTTCTTC; CDR3aa: CASSPGLAGAGEQFF
d_gene: TRBD2; abundance: NA; v_gene: TRBV14; j_gene: TRBJ2-1; CDR3nt: TGTGCCAGCAGCCAAGTCGTTGGGGGACTAGCGGACAATGAGCAGTTCTTC; CDR3aa: CASSQVVGGLADNEQFF